In its sample, the clone carrying this T cell receptor beta chain was seen many times. This sample was included in a study of early T cells in non-severe SARS-CoV-2 infection. Unique molecular identifiers (one per individual cDNA molecule) were attached. TCRdb re-called the 5' RACE reads through MiXCR, storing one row per CDR3 protein. This table has more than 25,000 distinct CDR3 sequences, about 4.6% appearing once. This CDR3 has 13 amino acids. CDR1 and CDR2 from the germline V gene are LNHDA and SQIVND (reference sequence). V lost 0 bases to trimming and J lost 9 bases, with 11 bases between them.

The chain has TRBV19 and TRBJ1-2; D is undetermined. Input material: whole blood. This clonotype was sampled from an adult who was a healthcare worker with PCR-confirmed SARS-CoV-2 infection or an uninfected control (not recorded which). The CDR3 bases are TGTGCCAGTAGTATAGATCAAGGGAAGCGCTACACCTTC. This translates into CASSIDQGKRYTF.